These 6 T cell receptor beta chains came from one sample sequenced in a study of CD8+ T cells in alopecia areata. cDNA prepared by RNA extraction and subsequent reverse transcription served as the template for sequencing. The repertoire was sequenced with immunoSEQ multiplex PCR; TCRdb's copy has only in-frame clones and lacks some. This sample yields 140,000 to 150,000 clones, of which roughly 53% are seen a single time; 5% to 7.5% belongs to the top ten. The sequenced sample was CD4+ T cells sorted from blood, obtained at week 0. These receptors were taken from a human donor with alopecia areata.

This clone came up many times. The V and J genes are TRBV7-2 and TRBJ1-3, with D perhaps matching TRBD1 (6 bases). The germline V gene encodes CDR1 SGHTA and CDR2 FQGNSA. Trimming removed 5 bases at V and 0 bases at J, with 8 bases between. The CDR3 is 14 residues long. CDR3 DNA: TGTGCCAGCAGCCCGACAGGCTCTGGAAACACCATATATTTT. Translation: CASSPTGSGNTIYF.

In its sample, this clone was seen a few times. The genes are TRBV7-8 and TRBJ2-7; 7 bases line up with TRBD1. The germline V gene encodes CDR1 SGHVS and CDR2 FQNEAQ. The CDR3 spans 15 residues. After removal of 5 bases from V and 2 bases from J, the junction contained 9 bases not matched to a gene. CDR3 amino acids: CASSGRRTGAYEQYF. In DNA form, the CDR3 reads TGTGCCAGCAGCGGGCGTAGGACAGGAGCCTACGAGCAGTACTTC.

This chain joins TRBV18 and TRBJ1-1; 7 bases match TRBD1. Trimming at V came to 2 bases and at J to 0 bases, leaving 6 bases not matched to a gene. CDR3 length: 16 amino acids. Germline V gene data show CDR1 as KGHSH and CDR2 as LQKENI. CDR3 region: CASSPNQDRLNTEAFF. CDR3 DNA sequence: TGTGCCAGCTCACCAAACCAGGACAGGTTGAACACTGAAGCTTTCTTT.

The rearrangement joins TRBV30 to TRBJ2-1, with a weak D call TRBD1 (6 bases). Germline lookup yields CDR1 GTSNPN and CDR2 SVGIG (reference sequence). CDR3 size: 15 residues. Trimming pared 7 bases from V and 2 bases from J, leaving 18 bases between. As DNA, the CDR3 is TGTGCCTCCCCCGCAGGGGCGCCTCCCTACAATGAGCAGTTCTTC. Residues: CASPAGAPPYNEQFF.

The chain joins TRBV4-1 to TRBJ2-6; a possible D gene is TRBD1 (5 bases). CDR1 and CDR2 (germline): MGHRA, YSYEKL. This CDR3 spans 15 amino acids. Trimming cost V 1 base and J 3 bases, with 7 bases left between them. The CDR3: CASSQGQLGANVLTF. As DNA, the CDR3 is TGCGCCAGCAGCCAAGGACAGCTTGGGGCCAACGTCCTGACTTTC.

As to this clone: This sample also contains other DNA sequences that code for the same CDR3. J is TRBJ2-3 and V is TRBV15; D ambiguous. Trimming removed 0 bases from V and 4 bases from J, with 5 bases in between. CDR1 LNHNV and CDR2 YYDKDF come from the germline V gene (reference sequence). The CDR3 extends over 13 amino acids. The CDR3, as DNA: TGTGCCACCAGCAGAGATCTGGCAGATACGCAGTATTTT. Protein: CATSRDLADTQYF.